This TCR beta chain was identified during a study of PD-L1 blockade in urothelial cancer. In germline, CDR1 is SSHAT, CDR2 FNYEAQ (reference sequence). This CDR3 comprises 13 residues. Stated time point: pretreatment peripheral blood. Each patient supplied 1 to 8 pretreatment and on-treatment samples. With respect to this clone: A read error may account for a junction end that differs from germline.

TCRdb's table, derived via immunoSEQ multiplex PCR, lists solely in-frame clones and lacks some. The repertoire holds more than 85,000 clones, 87% seen once, with approximately 2% in the top ten. V is TRBV7-7 and J is TRBJ2-7, with D maybe TRBD2 (7 bases). This material consisted of PBMCs, taken around atezolizumab (anti-PD-L1) treatment. The clonotype comes from a man aged 55-75 years with urothelial cancer. The CDR3 loop is CASSPARGDKQYF. CDR3 nucleotides: TGTGCTAGCAGTCCCGCCCGGGGGGACAAGCAGTACTTC.